A selection of T cell receptor beta chains follows, all from one sample in a study of T cells of healthy individuals. TCRdb recomputed calls from the 5' RACE reads with MiXCR, one row per CDR3 protein. The table records approximately 58,000 distinct CDR3 sequences, 14% to 15% of them present only once. Receptor source: a human donor in good health. Both conserved end residues are part of each CDR3. The order of the fields is D gene, J gene, V gene, clone size, CDR3 protein, CDR3 DNA. D genes are given only for firm matches. Clone size is shown for a subset of rows, as once, few, many or a class of expanded clone.

d_gene: TRBD2
j_gene: TRBJ2-1
v_gene: TRBV30
abundance: many
CDR3aa: CAWIGFTSGSGNEQFF
CDR3nt: TGTGCCTGGATCGGTTTCACCAGCGGGAGCGGGAATGAGCAGTTCTTC

d_gene: TRBD1
j_gene: TRBJ1-5
v_gene: TRBV29-1
abundance: few
CDR3aa: CSVWDRASNQPQHF
CDR3nt: TGCAGCGTCTGGGACAGGGCCAGCAATCAGCCCCAGCATTTT

d_gene: -
j_gene: TRBJ1-1
v_gene: TRBV29-1
abundance: few
CDR3aa: CSVPTGANTEAFF
CDR3nt: TGCAGCGTGCCTACAGGAGCGAACACTGAAGCTTTCTTT

d_gene: -
j_gene: TRBJ2-5
v_gene: TRBV28
abundance: many
CDR3aa: CATQNPRETQYF
CDR3nt: TGTGCCACCCAGAACCCGCGGGAGACCCAGTACTTC

d_gene: TRBD1
j_gene: TRBJ2-2
v_gene: TRBV5-1
abundance: few
CDR3aa: CASSLEGGRTGELFF
CDR3nt: TGCGCCAGCAGCTTGGAAGGGGGCCGCACCGGGGAGCTGTTTTTT

d_gene: TRBD1
j_gene: TRBJ1-6
v_gene: TRBV5-1
abundance: many
CDR3aa: CASSPTGSSYNSPLHF
CDR3nt: TGCGCCAGCAGCCCGACAGGGAGCTCCTATAATTCACCCCTCCACTTT

d_gene: -
j_gene: TRBJ1-2
v_gene: TRBV5-1
abundance: many
CDR3aa: CASSLEGGPSYGYTF
CDR3nt: TGCGCCAGCAGCTTGGAGGGTGGGCCCTCCTATGGCTACACCTTC

d_gene: -
j_gene: TRBJ2-7
v_gene: TRBV7-9
abundance: few
CDR3aa: CASTSRFEQYF
CDR3nt: TGTGCCAGCACCTCAAGGTTCGAGCAGTACTTC

d_gene: -
j_gene: TRBJ2-2
v_gene: TRBV19
abundance: few
CDR3aa: CASSIGQTLTGELFF
CDR3nt: TGTGCCAGTAGTATAGGACAGACTCTCACCGGGGAGCTGTTTTTT

d_gene: -
j_gene: TRBJ2-1
v_gene: TRBV7-2
abundance: many
CDR3aa: CASSLRGQRGLRHNEQFF
CDR3nt: TGTGCCAGCAGCTTAAGAGGCCAACGCGGGCTAAGGCACAATGAGCAGTTCTTC

d_gene: TRBD1
j_gene: TRBJ2-7
v_gene: TRBV27
abundance: few
CDR3aa: CASSPPGQGSIVQYF
CDR3nt: TGTGCCAGCAGTCCGCCGGGACAGGGAAGTATAGTGCAGTACTTC

d_gene: -
j_gene: TRBJ2-5
v_gene: TRBV20-1
abundance: many
CDR3aa: CSARDNSPGKETQYF
CDR3nt: TGCAGTGCTAGAGATAACAGTCCGGGGAAAGAGACCCAGTACTTC

d_gene: -
j_gene: TRBJ2-3
v_gene: TRBV20-1
abundance: many
CDR3aa: CSAILRRGDTQYF
CDR3nt: TGCAGTGCGATCCTTCGACGGGGGGATACGCAGTATTTT

d_gene: TRBD1
j_gene: TRBJ2-7
v_gene: TRBV20-1
abundance: medium-sized
CDR3aa: CSARLRQGTDYEQYF
CDR3nt: TGCAGTGCTAGGCTCCGACAGGGGACGGACTACGAGCAGTACTTC

d_gene: -
j_gene: TRBJ2-7
v_gene: TRBV4-1
abundance: many
CDR3aa: CASSPLGLGEQYF
CDR3nt: TGCGCCAGCAGCCCCCTAGGACTCGGCGAGCAGTACTTC

d_gene: -
j_gene: TRBJ1-5
v_gene: TRBV2
abundance: -
CDR3aa: CASSFTGTRQPQHF
CDR3nt: TGTGCCAGCAGTTTCACAGGGACGAGGCAGCCCCAGCATTTT